The 3 T cell receptor beta chains presented below share a single source sample, sequenced in a study of a mutant IDH1 vaccine in newly diagnosed glioma (dated by TCRdb to about 2021). Library preparation employed the immunoSEQ multiplex PCR assay. The immuneACCESS repertoire file appears here via TCRdb, limited to in-frame rearrangements. These files lack a portion of the clones; in checked studies, under half of the deficit traces to unresolved V genes, and the cause of the others is not known. The sample records 50,000 to 65,000 clones, 60% to 85% of which are singletons. The top ten clonotypes cover 1.5% to 2% of the sample. The time point label on this specimen signifies: baseline, week 1 (first vaccination visit). The label giving this sample's treatment or condition can be read as: pre-vaccination baseline after standard-of-care therapy. Sequenced here: PBMCs, sampled from a glioma patient treated with radiotherapy, temozolomide or both. The receptors shown here come from a woman aged 40 to 50 with glioma.

The genes are TRBV10-1 and TRBJ2-3; D is ambiguous. The CDR3 runs 17 residues. Germline V lookup: CDR1 WNHNN, CDR2 SYGVQD (reference sequence). The V and J ends lost 4 bases and 1 base respectively, with 18 bases between them. The CDR3 sequence is CASSADPPAPGTDTQYF. In DNA form, the CDR3 reads TGCGCCAGCAGTGCGGACCCCCCGGCCCCAGGCACAGATACGCAGTATTTT.

V and J are TRBV29-1 and TRBJ1-5, with D possibly matching TRBD1 (6 bases). This CDR3 contains 16 residues. Germline assignment: CDR1 SQVTM and CDR2 ANQGSEA. Deletions cut 5 bases from V and 2 bases from J, with 19 bases between. Here the CDR3 DNA reads TGCAGCGTTTCCCTAGAGAGGGGGGGAGGCAATCAGCCCCAGCATTTT. Translating gives CSVSLERGGGNQPQHF.

This clone was recorded a few times. The chain recombines TRBV15 with TRBJ2-7; TRBD2 matches at 8 bases. Germline lookup yields CDR1 LNHNV and CDR2 YYDKDF (reference sequence). V lost 1 base to trimming and J lost 2 bases; unmatched junction nucleotides: 7. This CDR3 comprises 16 residues. CDR3 loop: CATSRGSSGGAYEQYF. DNA for the CDR3: TGTGCCACCAGCAGAGGATCCAGCGGGGGCGCCTACGAGCAGTACTTC.